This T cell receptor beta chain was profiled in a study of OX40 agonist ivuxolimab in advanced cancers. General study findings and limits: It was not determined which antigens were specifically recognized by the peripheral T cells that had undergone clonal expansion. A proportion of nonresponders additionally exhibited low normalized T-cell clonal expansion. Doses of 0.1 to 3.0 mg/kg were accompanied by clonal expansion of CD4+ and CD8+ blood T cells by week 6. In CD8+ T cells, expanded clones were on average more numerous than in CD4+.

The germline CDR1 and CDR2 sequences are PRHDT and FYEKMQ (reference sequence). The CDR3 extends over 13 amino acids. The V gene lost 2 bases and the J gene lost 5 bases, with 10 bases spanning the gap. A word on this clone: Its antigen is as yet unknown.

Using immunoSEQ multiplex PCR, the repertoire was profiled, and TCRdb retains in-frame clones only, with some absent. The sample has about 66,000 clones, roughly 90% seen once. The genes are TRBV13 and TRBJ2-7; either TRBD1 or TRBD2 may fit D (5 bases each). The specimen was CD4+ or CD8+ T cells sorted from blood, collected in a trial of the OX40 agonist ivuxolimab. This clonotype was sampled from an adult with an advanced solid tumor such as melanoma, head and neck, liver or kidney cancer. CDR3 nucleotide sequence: TGTGCCAGCAGCTTATGGGGGAGCGACGAGCAGTACTTC. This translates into CASSLWGSDEQYF.